This T cell receptor beta chain was profiled in a study of PD-1 blockade in classical Hodgkin lymphoma. Each patient relapsed following autologous stem cell transplantation, and prior brentuximab vedotin exposure differed. Concerning this clone: The antigen is unknown.

Study observations and caveats: It was among complete responders that baseline diversity resembled that of newly diagnosed patients.

Data came from immunoSEQ multiplex PCR; TCRdb stores just in-frame clones and leaves some out. The sample holds some 64,000 clones; approximately 90% are singletons and the top ten take over 14%. Deletions cut 4 bases from V and 6 bases from J, with 15 bases between. This CDR3 is 15 amino acids long. Germline values: CDR1 LNHDA, CDR2 SQIVND (reference sequence). The chain carries TRBV19 and TRBJ2-2; either TRBD1 or TRBD2 may fit D (5 bases each). The specimen comprised peripheral blood mononuclear cells (PBMCs), sampled at baseline. The TCR comes from a human donor with classical Hodgkin lymphoma. The CDR3 reads CASSRTAQGAGELFF. The CDR3, as DNA: TGTGCCAGTAGTAGGACCGCTCAGGGAGCCGGGGAGCTGTTTTTT.